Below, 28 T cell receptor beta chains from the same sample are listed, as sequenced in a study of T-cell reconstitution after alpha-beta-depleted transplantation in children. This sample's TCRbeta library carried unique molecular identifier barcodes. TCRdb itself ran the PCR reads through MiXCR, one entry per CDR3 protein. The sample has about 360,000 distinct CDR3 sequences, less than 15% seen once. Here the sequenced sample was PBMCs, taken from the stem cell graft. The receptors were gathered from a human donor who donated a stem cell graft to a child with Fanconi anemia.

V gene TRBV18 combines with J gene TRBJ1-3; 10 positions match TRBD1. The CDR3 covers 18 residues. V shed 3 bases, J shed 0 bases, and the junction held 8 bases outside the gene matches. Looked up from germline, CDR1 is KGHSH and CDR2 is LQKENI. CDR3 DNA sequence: TGTGCCAGCTCACCGATGCCGGGACAGGGGCTCTCTGGAAACACCATATATTTT. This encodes CASSPMPGQGLSGNTIYF.

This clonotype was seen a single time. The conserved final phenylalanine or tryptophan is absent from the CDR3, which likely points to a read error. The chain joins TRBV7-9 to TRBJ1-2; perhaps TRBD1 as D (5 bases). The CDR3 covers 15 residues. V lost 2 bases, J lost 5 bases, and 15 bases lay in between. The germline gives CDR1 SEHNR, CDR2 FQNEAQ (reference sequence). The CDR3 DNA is TGTGCCAGCAGCTTAAGCGGCAGGGAGGGGTATGGCTACACCTGC. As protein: CASSLSGREGYGYTC.

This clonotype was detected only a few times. The CDR3 protein is CASSASRGTNTGELFF. The DNA of the CDR3 is TGTGCCAGCAGTGCCAGCAGGGGTACGAACACCGGGGAGCTGTTTTTT. V is TRBV6-1 and J is TRBJ2-2; D is possibly TRBD1 (6 bases). Germline loops: CDR1 MNHNS, CDR2 SASEGT. V shed 4 bases and J shed 0 bases, with 12 bases lying between them. The CDR3 is made up of 16 amino acids.

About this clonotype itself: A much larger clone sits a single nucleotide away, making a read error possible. This CDR3 reads CASGPSGTQAFF. For the CDR3, the DNA is TGTGCCAGCGGCCCGAGTGGCACTCAAGCTTTCTTT. The chain joins TRBV11-2 to TRBJ1-1, with D hard to call. Looked up from germline, CDR1 is SGHAT and CDR2 is FQNNGV. The CDR3 totals 12 residues.

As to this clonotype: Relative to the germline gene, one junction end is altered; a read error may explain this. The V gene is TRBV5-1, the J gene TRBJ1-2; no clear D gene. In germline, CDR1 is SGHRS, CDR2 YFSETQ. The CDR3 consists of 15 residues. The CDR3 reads CASSLLGSADYGYTF. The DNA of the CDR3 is TGCGCCAGTAGCTTGCTGGGGAGCGCGGACTATGGCTACACCTTC.

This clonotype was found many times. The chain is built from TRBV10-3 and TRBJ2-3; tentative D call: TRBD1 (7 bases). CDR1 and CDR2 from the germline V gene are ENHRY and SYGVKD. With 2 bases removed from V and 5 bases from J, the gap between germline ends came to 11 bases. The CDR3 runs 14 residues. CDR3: CAISETGEVDTQYF. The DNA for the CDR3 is TGTGCCATCAGTGAGACAGGGGAGGTAGATACGCAGTATTTT.

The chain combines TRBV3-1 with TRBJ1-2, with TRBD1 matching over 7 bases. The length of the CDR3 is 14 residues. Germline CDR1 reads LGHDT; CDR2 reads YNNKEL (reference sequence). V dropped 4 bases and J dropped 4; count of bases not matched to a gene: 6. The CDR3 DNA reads TGTGCCAGCAGCCGGACAGGTAGCGCCTATGGCTACACCTTC. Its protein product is CASSRTGSAYGYTF.

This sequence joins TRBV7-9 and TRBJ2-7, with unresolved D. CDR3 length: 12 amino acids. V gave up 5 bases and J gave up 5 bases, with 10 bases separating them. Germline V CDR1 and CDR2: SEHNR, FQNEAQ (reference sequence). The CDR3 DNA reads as TGTGCCAGCAGCACGACTTCGGACGAGCAGTACTTC. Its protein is CASSTTSDEQYF.

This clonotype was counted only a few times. The CDR3 reads CSASSAGRDQPQHF. CDR3 in DNA: TGCAGTGCATCATCGGCGGGTAGAGATCAGCCCCAGCATTTT. V gene TRBV20-1 combines with J gene TRBJ1-5, with unresolved D. The germline gives CDR1 DFQATT, CDR2 SNEGSKA (reference sequence). V was cut by 6 bases and J by 5 bases, with 17 bases left in between. The CDR3 has 14 amino acids.

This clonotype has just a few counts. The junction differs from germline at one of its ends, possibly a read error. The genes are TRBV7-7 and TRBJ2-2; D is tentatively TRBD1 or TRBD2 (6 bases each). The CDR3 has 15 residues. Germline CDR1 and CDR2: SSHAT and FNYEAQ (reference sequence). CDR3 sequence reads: CASSLGPGASGELFF. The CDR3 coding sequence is TGTGCTAGCAGCTTAGGACCGGGGGCGAGCGGGGAGCTGTTTTTT.

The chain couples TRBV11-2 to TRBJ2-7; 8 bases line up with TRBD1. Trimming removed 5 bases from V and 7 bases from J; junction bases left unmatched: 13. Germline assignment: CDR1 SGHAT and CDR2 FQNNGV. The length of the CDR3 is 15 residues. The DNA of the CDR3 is TGTGCCAGCAGCCACGGACAGGGAGAAAGGGGGGAGCAGTACTTC. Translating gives CASSHGQGERGEQYF.

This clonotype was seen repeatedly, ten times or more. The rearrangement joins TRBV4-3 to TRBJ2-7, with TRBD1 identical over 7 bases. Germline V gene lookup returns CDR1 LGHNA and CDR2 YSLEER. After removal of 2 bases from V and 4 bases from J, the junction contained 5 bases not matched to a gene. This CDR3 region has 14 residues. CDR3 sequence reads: CASSQYRGGYEQYF. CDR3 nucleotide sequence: TGCGCCAGCAGCCAATACAGGGGTGGGTACGAGCAGTACTTC.

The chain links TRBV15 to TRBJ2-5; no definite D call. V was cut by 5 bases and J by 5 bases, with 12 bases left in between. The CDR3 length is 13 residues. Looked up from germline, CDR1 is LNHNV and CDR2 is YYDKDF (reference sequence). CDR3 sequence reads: CATSSSSRETQYF. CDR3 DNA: TGTGCCACCAGCTCCTCAAGTCGGGAGACCCAGTACTTC.

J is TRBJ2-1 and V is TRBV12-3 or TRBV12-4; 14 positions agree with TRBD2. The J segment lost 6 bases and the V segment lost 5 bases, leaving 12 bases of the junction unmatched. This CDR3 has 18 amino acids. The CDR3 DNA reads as TGTGCCAGCAGTCCGGGGACTAGCGGGGGAGCTAACGCCAATGAGCAGTTCTTC. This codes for CASSPGTSGGANANEQFF.

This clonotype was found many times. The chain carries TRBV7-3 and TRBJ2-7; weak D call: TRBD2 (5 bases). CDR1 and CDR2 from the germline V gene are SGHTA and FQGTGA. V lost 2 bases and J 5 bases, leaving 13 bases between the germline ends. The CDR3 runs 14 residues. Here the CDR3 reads CASSLFEGDDEQYF. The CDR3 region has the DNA TGTGCCAGCAGCTTATTCGAGGGTGACGACGAGCAGTACTTC. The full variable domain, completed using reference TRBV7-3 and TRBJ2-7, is GAGVSQTPSNKVTEKGKYVELRCDPISGHTALYWYRQSLGQGPEFLIYFQGTGAADDSGLPNDRFFAVRPEGSVSTLKIQRTERGDSAVYLCASSLFEGDDEQYFGPGTRLTVT.

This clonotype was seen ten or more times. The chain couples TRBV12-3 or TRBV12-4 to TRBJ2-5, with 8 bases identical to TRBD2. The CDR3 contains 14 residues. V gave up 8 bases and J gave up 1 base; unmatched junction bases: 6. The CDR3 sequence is CASLRGGPQETQYF. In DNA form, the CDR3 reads TGTGCCAGCTTACGGGGGGGGCCCCAAGAGACCCAGTACTTC.

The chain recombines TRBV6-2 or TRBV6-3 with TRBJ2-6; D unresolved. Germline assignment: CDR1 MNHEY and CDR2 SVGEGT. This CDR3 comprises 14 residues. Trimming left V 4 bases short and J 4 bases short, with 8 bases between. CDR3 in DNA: TGTGCCAGCAGTTTGCAACAAGGGGCCAACGTCCTGACTTTC. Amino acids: CASSLQQGANVLTF.

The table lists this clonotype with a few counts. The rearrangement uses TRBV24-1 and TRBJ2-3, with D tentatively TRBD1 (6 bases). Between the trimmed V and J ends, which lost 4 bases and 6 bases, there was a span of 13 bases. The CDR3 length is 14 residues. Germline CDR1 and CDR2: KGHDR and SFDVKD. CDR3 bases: TGTGCCACCAGTGACTCGACAGGAATCGATACGCAGTATTTT. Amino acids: CATSDSTGIDTQYF.

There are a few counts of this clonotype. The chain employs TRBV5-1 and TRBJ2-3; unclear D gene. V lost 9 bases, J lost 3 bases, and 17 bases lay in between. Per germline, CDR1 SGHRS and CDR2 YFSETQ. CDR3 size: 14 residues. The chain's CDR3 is CATMRSPETDTQYF. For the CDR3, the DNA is TGCGCCACCATGCGTTCACCCGAAACAGATACGCAGTATTTT.

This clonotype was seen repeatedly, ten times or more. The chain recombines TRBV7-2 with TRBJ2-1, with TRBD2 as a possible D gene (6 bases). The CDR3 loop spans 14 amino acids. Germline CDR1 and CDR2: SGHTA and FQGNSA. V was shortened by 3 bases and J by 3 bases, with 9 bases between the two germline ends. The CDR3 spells CASSFVGGYNEQFF. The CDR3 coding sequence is TGTGCCAGCAGCTTCGTCGGGGGCTACAATGAGCAGTTCTTC.

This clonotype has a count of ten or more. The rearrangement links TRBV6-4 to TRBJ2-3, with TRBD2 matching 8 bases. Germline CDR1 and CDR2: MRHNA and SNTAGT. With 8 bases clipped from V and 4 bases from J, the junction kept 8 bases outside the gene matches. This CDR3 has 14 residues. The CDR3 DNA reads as TGTGCCAGCGGCGTCGGGGGGGCGTCAGATACGCAGTATTTT. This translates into CASGVGGASDTQYF.

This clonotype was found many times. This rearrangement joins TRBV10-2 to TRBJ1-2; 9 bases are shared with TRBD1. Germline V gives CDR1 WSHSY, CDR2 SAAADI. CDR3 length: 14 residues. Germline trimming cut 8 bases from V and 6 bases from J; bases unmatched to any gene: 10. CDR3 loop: CASQRGQGGNGYTF. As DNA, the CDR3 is TGCGCCAGCCAAAGGGGACAGGGCGGAAATGGCTACACCTTC.

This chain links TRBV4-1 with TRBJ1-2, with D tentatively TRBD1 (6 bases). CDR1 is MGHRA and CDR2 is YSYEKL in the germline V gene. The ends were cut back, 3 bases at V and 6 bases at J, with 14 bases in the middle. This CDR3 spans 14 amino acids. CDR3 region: CASSHPQGVDGYTF. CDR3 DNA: TGCGCCAGCAGCCATCCACAGGGCGTCGATGGCTACACCTTC.

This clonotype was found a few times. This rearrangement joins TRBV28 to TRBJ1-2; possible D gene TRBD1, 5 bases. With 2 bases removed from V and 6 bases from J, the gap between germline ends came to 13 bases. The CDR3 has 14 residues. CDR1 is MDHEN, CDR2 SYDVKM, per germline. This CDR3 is CASSLGGAPDGYTF. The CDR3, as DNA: TGTGCCAGCAGTTTAGGAGGGGCACCGGATGGCTACACCTTC.

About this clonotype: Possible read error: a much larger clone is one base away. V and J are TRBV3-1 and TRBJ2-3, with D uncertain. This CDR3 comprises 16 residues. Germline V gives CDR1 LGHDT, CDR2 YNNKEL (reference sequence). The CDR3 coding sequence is TGTGCCTGCAGCCAAGAGCTGCTCTCCCCCACAGATACGCAGTATTTT. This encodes CACSQELLSPTDTQYF.

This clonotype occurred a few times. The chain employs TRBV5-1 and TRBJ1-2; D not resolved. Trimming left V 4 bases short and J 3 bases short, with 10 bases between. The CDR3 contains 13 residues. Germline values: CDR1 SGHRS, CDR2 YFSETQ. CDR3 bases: TGCGCCAGCAGCGGTGACGGAGACTATGGCTACACCTTC. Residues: CASSGDGDYGYTF. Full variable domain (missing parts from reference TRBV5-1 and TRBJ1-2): KAGVTQTPRYLIKTRGQQVTLSCSPISGHRSVSWYQQTPGQGLQFLFEYFSETQRNKGNFPGRFSGRQFSNSRSEMNVSTLELGDSALYLCASSGDGDYGYTFGSGTRLTVV.

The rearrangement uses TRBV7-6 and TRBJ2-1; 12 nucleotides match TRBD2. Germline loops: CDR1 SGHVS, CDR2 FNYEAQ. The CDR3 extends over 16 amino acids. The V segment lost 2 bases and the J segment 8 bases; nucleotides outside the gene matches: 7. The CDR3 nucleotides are TGTGCCAGCAGCTTATTACTAGCGGGGGGTCAGGATGAGCAGTTCTTC. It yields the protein CASSLLLAGGQDEQFF.

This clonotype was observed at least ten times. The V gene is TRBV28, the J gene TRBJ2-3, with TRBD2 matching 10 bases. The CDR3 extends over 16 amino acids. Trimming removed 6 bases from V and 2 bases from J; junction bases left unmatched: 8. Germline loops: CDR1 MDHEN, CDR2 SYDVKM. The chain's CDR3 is CASRTSGALNTDTQYF. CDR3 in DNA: TGTGCCAGCAGAACTAGCGGGGCCCTGAACACAGATACGCAGTATTTT.